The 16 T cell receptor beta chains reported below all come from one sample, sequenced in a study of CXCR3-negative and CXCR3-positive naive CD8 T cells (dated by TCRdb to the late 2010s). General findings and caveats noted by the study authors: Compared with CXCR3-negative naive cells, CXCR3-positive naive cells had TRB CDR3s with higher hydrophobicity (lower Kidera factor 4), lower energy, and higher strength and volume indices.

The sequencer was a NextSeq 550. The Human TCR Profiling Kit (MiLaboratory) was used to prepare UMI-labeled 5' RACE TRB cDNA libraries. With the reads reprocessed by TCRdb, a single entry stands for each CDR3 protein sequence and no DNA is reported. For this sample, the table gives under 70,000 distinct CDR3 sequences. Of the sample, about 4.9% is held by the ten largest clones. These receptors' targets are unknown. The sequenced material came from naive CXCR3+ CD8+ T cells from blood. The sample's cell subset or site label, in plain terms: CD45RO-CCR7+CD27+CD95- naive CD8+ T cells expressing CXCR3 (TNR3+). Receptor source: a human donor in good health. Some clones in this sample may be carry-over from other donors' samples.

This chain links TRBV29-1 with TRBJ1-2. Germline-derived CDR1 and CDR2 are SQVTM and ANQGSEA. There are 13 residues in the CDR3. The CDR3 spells CSVEDRLFFGYTF.

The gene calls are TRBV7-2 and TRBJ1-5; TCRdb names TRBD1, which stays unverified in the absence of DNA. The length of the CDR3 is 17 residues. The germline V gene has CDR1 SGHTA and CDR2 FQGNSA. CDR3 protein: CASSSLTGTAGNQPQHF.

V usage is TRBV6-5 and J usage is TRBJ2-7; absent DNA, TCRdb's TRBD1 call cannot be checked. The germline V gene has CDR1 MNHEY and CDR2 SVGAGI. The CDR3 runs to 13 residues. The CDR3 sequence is CASSQGAGEEQYF.

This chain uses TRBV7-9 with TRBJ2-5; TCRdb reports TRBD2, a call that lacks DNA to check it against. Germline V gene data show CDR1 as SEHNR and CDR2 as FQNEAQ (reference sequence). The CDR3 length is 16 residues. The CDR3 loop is CASSPWSGGAEETQYF.

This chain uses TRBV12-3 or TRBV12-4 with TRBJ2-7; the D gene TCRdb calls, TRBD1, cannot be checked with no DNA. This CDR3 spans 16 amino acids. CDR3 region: CASSLVGGGPSYEQYF.

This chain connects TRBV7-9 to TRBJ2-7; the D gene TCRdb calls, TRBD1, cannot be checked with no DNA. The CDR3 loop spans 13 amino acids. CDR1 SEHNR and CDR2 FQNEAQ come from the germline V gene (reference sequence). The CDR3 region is CASSPPGSYEQYF.

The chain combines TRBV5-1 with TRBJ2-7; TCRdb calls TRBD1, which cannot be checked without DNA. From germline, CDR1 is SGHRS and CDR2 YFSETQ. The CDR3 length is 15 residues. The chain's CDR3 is CASSQNRDSSYEQYF.

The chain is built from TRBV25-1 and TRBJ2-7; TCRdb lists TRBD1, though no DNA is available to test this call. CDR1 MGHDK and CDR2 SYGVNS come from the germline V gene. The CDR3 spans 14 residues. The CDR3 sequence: CASRRDRGPYEQYF.

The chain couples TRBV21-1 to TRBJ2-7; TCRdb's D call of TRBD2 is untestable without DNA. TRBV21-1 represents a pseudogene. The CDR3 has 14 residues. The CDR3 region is CASSPWGPEGEQYF.

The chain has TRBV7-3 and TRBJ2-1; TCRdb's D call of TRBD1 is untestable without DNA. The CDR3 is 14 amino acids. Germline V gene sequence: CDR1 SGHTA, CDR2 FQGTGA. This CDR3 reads CASSPTGSFNEQFF.

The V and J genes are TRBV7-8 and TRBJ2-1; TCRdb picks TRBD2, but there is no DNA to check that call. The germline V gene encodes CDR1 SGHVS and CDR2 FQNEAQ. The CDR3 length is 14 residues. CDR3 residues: CASSSRDYYNEQFF.

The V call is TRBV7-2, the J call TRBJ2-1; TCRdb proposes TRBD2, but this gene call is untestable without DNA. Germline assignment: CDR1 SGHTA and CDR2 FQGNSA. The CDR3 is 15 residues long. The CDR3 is CASSFGLAGGNEQFF.

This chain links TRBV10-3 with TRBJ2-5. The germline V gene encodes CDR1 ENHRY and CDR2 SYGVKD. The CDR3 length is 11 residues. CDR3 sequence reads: CAISQAESQYF.

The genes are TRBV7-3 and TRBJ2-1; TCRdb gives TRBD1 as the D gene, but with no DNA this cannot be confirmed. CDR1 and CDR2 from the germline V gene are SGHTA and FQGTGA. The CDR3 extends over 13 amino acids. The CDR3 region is CASSYTGYNEQFF. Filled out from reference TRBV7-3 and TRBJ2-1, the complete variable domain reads GAGVSQTPSNKVTEKGKYVELRCDPISGHTALYWYRQSLGQGPEFLIYFQGTGAADDSGLPNDRFFAVRPEGSVSTLKIQRTERGDSAVYLCASSYTGYNEQFFGPGTRLTVL.

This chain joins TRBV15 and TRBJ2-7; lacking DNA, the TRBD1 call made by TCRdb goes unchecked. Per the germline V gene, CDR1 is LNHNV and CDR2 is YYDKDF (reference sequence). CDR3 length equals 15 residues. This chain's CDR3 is CATSSEGGTPYEQYF.

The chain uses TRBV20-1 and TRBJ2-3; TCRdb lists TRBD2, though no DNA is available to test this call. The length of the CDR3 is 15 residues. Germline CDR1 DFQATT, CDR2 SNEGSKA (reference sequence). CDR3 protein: CSAEAISEGTDTQYF.